The 29 T cell receptor beta chains given below trace back to one sample, sequenced in a study of early T cells in non-severe SARS-CoV-2 infection. TCRdb processed the 5' RACE reads anew with MiXCR; each CDR3 protein has one entry. The sample holds around 70,000 distinct CDR3 sequences, roughly 10% seen once. Material for sequencing was whole blood. Every receptor here comes from an adult who was a healthcare worker with PCR-confirmed SARS-CoV-2 infection or an uninfected control (not recorded which).

This clonotype was picked up a small number of times. The genes are TRBV6-5 and TRBJ2-7, with D possibly matching TRBD2 (6 bases). The CDR3 covers 15 residues. V was shortened by 5 bases and J by 6 bases, with 20 bases between the two germline ends. CDR1 and CDR2 (germline): MNHEY, SVGAGI. The CDR3, as DNA: TGTGCCAGCAGTCCCCCCGGAACGGGAGCTTCCGAGCAGTACTTC. Amino acid sequence: CASSPPGTGASEQYF.

This clonotype was detected only a few times. The J gene is TRBJ2-1, the V gene TRBV5-1, with a possible D match to TRBD2 (6 bases). The CDR3 extends over 16 amino acids. The germline V and J ends were trimmed by 3 bases and 5 bases, with 18 bases remaining between them. CDR1 and CDR2 from the germline V gene are SGHRS and YFSETQ. The CDR3 bases are TGCGCCAGCAGCTCCGGACTAAGCGGAGGCCACAATGAGCAGTTCTTC. This codes for CASSSGLSGGHNEQFF.

The rearrangement joins TRBV5-6 to TRBJ2-7, with 10 bases identical to TRBD2. Germline V CDR1 and CDR2: SGHDT, YYEEEE. The CDR3 has 17 residues. The junction had 12 bases not matched to a gene; V was cut back by 3 bases and J by 3 bases. The CDR3 region has the DNA TGTGCCAGCAGCTCACTCCGGACTAGCGGCCATTTCTACGAGCAGTACTTC. Residues: CASSSLRTSGHFYEQYF.

This clonotype was detected many times. The genes are TRBV29-1 and TRBJ2-1; tentatively, D is TRBD2 (6 bases). Looked up from germline, CDR1 is SQVTM and CDR2 is ANQGSEA. Deletions cut 4 bases from V and 5 bases from J, with 15 bases between. The CDR3 consists of 14 residues. CDR3 amino acids: CSVGFGGRHNEQFF. The CDR3 bases are TGCAGCGTTGGGTTCGGAGGGAGGCACAATGAGCAGTTCTTC.

The chain couples TRBV18 to TRBJ1-2; D is unresolved. Germline CDR1 KGHSH, CDR2 LQKENI. V lost 2 bases and J 5 bases, leaving 15 bases between the germline ends. This CDR3 is built from 15 residues. Here the CDR3 DNA reads TGTGCCAGCTCACCAGCCGACATAGCCTTATATGGCTACACCTTC. Translating gives CASSPADIALYGYTF.

This clonotype was recorded only once. This rearrangement joins TRBV28 to TRBJ1-4, with D uncertain. CDR1 and CDR2 (germline): MDHEN, SYDVKM. V was clipped by 4 bases and J by 5 bases, with 11 bases between them. CDR3 length: 14 residues. DNA for the CDR3: TGTGCCAGCAGTTCGGAGGGAGGGAATGAAAAACTGTTTTTT. Its translation is CASSSEGGNEKLFF.

This clonotype showed up just a few times. The chain is built from TRBV14 and TRBJ2-5; D gene unclear. Germline V gene data show CDR1 as SGHDN and CDR2 as FVKESK. The CDR3 has 13 amino acids. Trimming stripped 2 bases from V and 2 bases from J, with 6 bases between. CDR3 sequence reads: CASSQLQQETQYF. The CDR3 nucleotides are TGTGCCAGCAGCCAACTACAGCAAGAGACCCAGTACTTC.

This clonotype turned up a few times. The chain recombines TRBV10-3 with TRBJ2-5, with a possible D match to TRBD2 (6 bases). The V gene lost 8 bases and the J gene lost 7 bases, with 20 bases spanning the gap. Germline V gene lookup returns CDR1 ENHRY and CDR2 SYGVKD. The CDR3 runs 14 residues. The CDR3 coding sequence is TGTGCCATCTGGGCAGGGAGGCATCCAGGGACCCAGTACTTC. This translates into CAIWAGRHPGTQYF.

This chain uses TRBV4-2 with TRBJ2-1; 12 positions agree with TRBD2. This CDR3 is built from 16 residues. Losses at the gene ends were 3 bases for V and 8 bases for J; bases not matched to a gene: 8. Per germline, CDR1 LGHNA and CDR2 YNFKEQ. The CDR3 DNA follows: TGTGCCAGCAGCCAGACTCCGCTAGCGGGAGGGCATGAGCAGTTCTTC. Its protein product is CASSQTPLAGGHEQFF.

This clonotype occurred a few times. V and J are TRBV24-1 and TRBJ2-3; TRBD2 agrees at 7 bases. The CDR3 contains 16 residues. Losses at the gene ends were 2 bases for V and 4 bases for J; bases not matched to a gene: 8. CDR1 KGHDR and CDR2 SFDVKD come from the germline V gene. The CDR3, as DNA: TGTGCCACCAGTGATTCGGAGGGCGGGAGCCCAGATACGCAGTATTTT. This codes for CATSDSEGGSPDTQYF.

This chain uses TRBV28 with TRBJ2-3, with 12 nucleotides matching TRBD2. The trim removed 5 bases at V and 2 bases at J, leaving 17 bases unmatched. From germline, CDR1 is MDHEN and CDR2 SYDVKM. There are 20 residues in the CDR3. CDR3 DNA: TGTGCCAGCAGTCCCCTAGACGGACTAGCGGGGAGGGGATCCACAGATACGCAGTATTTT. This encodes CASSPLDGLAGRGSTDTQYF. Using reference TRBV28 and TRBJ2-3 for the parts outside the CDR3, the full variable domain is DVKVTQSSRYLVKRTGEKVFLECVQDMDHENMFWYRQDPGLGLRLIYFSYDVKMKEKGDIPEGYSVSREKKERFSLILESASTNQTSMYLCASSPLDGLAGRGSTDTQYFGPGTRLTVL.

This clonotype was observed a few times. The V gene is TRBV5-6, the J gene TRBJ1-2, with TRBD1 matching 7 bases. V lost 4 bases to trimming and J lost 4 bases; unmatched junction nucleotides: 13. This CDR3 has 16 residues. Germline loops: CDR1 SGHDT, CDR2 YYEEEE. The CDR3 here is CASSPAADRRAYGYTF. The CDR3 DNA sequence: TGTGCCAGCAGCCCCGCCGCGGACAGGCGCGCCTATGGCTACACCTTC.

This clonotype was picked up many times. This rearrangement joins TRBV7-2 to TRBJ2-1; D is unclear. Germline CDR1 SGHTA, CDR2 FQGNSA. Trimming pared 5 bases from V and 10 bases from J, leaving 12 bases between. The CDR3 extends over 12 amino acids. CDR3: CASSATLLEQFF. The DNA of the CDR3 is TGTGCCAGCAGCGCCACCTTATTAGAGCAGTTCTTC.

This clonotype was seen a handful of times. The CDR3 here is CASGERPGHTNTEAFF. CDR3 DNA: TGTGCCAGCGGGGAGAGACCGGGACATACGAACACTGAAGCTTTCTTT. This chain uses TRBV12-3 or TRBV12-4 with TRBJ1-1, with a weak D call TRBD1 (6 bases). CDR3 length equals 16 residues. Trimming cost V 8 bases and J 1 base, with 20 bases left between them.

This clonotype was observed many times. This chain uses TRBV11-3 with TRBJ2-2, with 13 bases identical to TRBD2. V shed 5 bases and J 0 bases; nucleotides not matched to a gene: 6. Germline V lookup: CDR1 SGHNT, CDR2 YENEEA. The CDR3 length is 18 residues. As DNA, the CDR3 is TGTGCCAGCAGCCCTCAGGGACTAGCGGGATCGAACACCGGGGAGCTGTTTTTT. The encoded protein is CASSPQGLAGSNTGELFF.

This clonotype was counted only a few times. The chain joins TRBV27 to TRBJ2-2; D possibly corresponds to TRBD2 (5 bases). Looked up from germline, CDR1 is MNHEY and CDR2 is SMNVEV (reference sequence). The V gene lost 5 bases and the J gene lost 1 base, with 8 bases spanning the gap. The CDR3 length is 14 residues. CDR3 nucleotide sequence: TGTGCCAGCAGTCACGGGGTGAACACCGGGGAGCTGTTTTTT. This gives the protein CASSHGVNTGELFF.

This clonotype was picked up a small number of times. The rearrangement joins TRBV28 to TRBJ2-3; TRBD1 matches at 9 bases. This CDR3 region has 16 residues. The J segment lost 1 base and the V segment lost 6 bases, leaving 8 bases of the junction unmatched. CDR1 and CDR2 from the germline V gene are MDHEN and SYDVKM. The CDR3 coding sequence is TGTGCCAGCAGAGTAGGGACAGGGTCCGGCACAGATACGCAGTATTTT. Amino acid sequence: CASRVGTGSGTDTQYF.

J is TRBJ2-7 and V is TRBV12-3 or TRBV12-4, with TRBD2 matching over 9 bases. J gave up 10 bases and V 5 bases, and 9 bases lay outside the gene matches. The CDR3 length is 13 residues. As DNA, the CDR3 is TGTGCCAGCAGTCCCCCCTCAGCGGGAGGACAGTACTTC. It is translated as CASSPPSAGGQYF.

This clonotype was observed many times. The chain is built from TRBV9 and TRBJ2-3; D is possibly TRBD1 or TRBD2 (5 bases each). Deletions cut 0 bases from V and 4 bases from J, with 9 bases between. The CDR3 contains 14 residues. CDR1 is SGDLS, CDR2 YYNGEE, per germline. In DNA form, the CDR3 reads TGTGCCAGCAGCGTAGGGGGGTACGCAGATACGCAGTATTTT. It codes for CASSVGGYADTQYF. Looking up the rest from reference TRBV9 and TRBJ2-3 gives the full variable domain: DSGVTQTPKHLITATGQRVTLRCSPRSGDLSVYWYQQSLDQGLQFLIQYYNGEERAKGNILERFSAQQFPDLHSELNLSSLELGDSALYFCASSVGGYADTQYFGPGTRLTVL.

This clonotype has at least ten counts. The chain is built from TRBV4-3 and TRBJ2-1, with no clear D. CDR1 is LGHNA and CDR2 is YSLEER in the germline V gene. The V end was cut by 0 bases, the J end by 9 bases, with 6 bases between. The CDR3 is 12 residues long. CDR3 in DNA: TGCGCCAGCAGCCAAGATTGGAGTGAGCAGTTCTTC. It translates to CASSQDWSEQFF.

CDR3 sequence (DNA): TGTGCCAGCAGTACCCGTGGCCGAGGGGGGGCGGAGACCCAGTACTTC. Residues: CASSTRGRGGAETQYF. This chain uses TRBV6-2 or TRBV6-3 with TRBJ2-5; perhaps TRBD2 as D (7 bases). Germline V lookup: CDR1 MNHEY, CDR2 SVGEGT. Trimming removed 5 bases from V and 5 bases from J, with 21 bases in between. This CDR3 is built from 16 residues.

There are many counts of this clonotype. The chain couples TRBV10-3 to TRBJ2-3, with 11 bases lining up with TRBD2. The CDR3 sequence is 15 residues long. The V segment lost 4 bases and the J segment 3 bases; nucleotides outside the gene matches: 3. Germline V gene sequence: CDR1 ENHRY, CDR2 SYGVKD. CDR3 sequence: CAISGIAGGTDTQYF. CDR3 nucleotide sequence: TGTGCCATCAGTGGTATAGCGGGAGGGACAGATACGCAGTATTTT.

CDR3 DNA: TGTGCCAGCAGTGAAGGCTTGACGCAAAACAATGAGCAGTTCTTC. This encodes CASSEGLTQNNEQFF. V gene TRBV6-1 combines with J gene TRBJ2-1, with unresolved D. This CDR3 has 15 amino acids. In germline, CDR1 is MNHNS, CDR2 SASEGT. Deletions cut 1 base from V and 5 bases from J, with 12 bases between.

Ten or more counts support this clonotype. The chain carries TRBV7-8 and TRBJ2-7; 9 positions match TRBD2. This CDR3 is built from 15 residues. The junction had 8 bases not matched to a gene; V was cut back by 5 bases and J by 3 bases. Germline V CDR1 and CDR2: SGHVS, FQNEAQ. CDR3 loop: CASSTSGTSLYEQYF. The CDR3 coding sequence is TGTGCCAGCAGCACATCCGGGACTAGCCTCTACGAGCAGTACTTC. The whole variable domain, filled in from reference TRBV7-8 and TRBJ2-7, reads GAGVSQSPRYKVAKRGQDVALRCDPISGHVSLFWYQQALGQGPEFLTYFQNEAQLDKSGLPSDRFFAERPEGSVSTLKIQRTQQEDSAVYLCASSTSGTSLYEQYFGPGTRLTVT.

This clonotype appeared many times. This chain joins TRBV27 and TRBJ1-6, with a possible D match to TRBD1 (6 bases). The CDR3 loop spans 16 amino acids. In germline, CDR1 is MNHEY, CDR2 SMNVEV (reference sequence). The V and J ends lost 4 bases and 4 bases respectively, with 14 bases between them. The CDR3 DNA reads as TGTGCCAGCAGTTCTTTACCGGGACAATATAATTCACCCCTCCACTTT. Protein sequence: CASSSLPGQYNSPLHF.

This clonotype was seen ten or more times. The V call is TRBV7-3, the J call TRBJ2-1; D is unresolved. The CDR3 extends over 15 amino acids. V lost 5 bases, J lost 3 bases, and 14 bases lay in between. From germline, CDR1 is SGHTA and CDR2 FQGTGA. The CDR3 reads CASSPNPTHYNEQFF. The CDR3 DNA reads TGTGCCAGCAGCCCTAACCCTACGCACTACAATGAGCAGTTCTTC.

This chain's CDR3 is CASSLRADTQYF. For the CDR3, the DNA is TGTGCCAGCAGCTTACGGGCAGATACGCAGTATTTT. V and J are TRBV7-2 and TRBJ2-3; unclear D gene. Per the germline V gene, CDR1 is SGHTA and CDR2 is FQGNSA. This CDR3 spans 12 amino acids. Trimming left V 2 bases short and J 4 bases short, with 4 bases between.

This clonotype was detected only a few times. V gene TRBV29-1 combines with J gene TRBJ2-4, with a possible D match to TRBD1 (5 bases). Trimming removed 3 bases at V and 6 bases at J, with 12 bases between. Per the germline V gene, CDR1 is SQVTM and CDR2 is ANQGSEA. This CDR3 comprises 13 residues. The CDR3 reads CSVDGAGPNIQYF. As DNA, the CDR3 is TGCAGCGTTGATGGGGCAGGGCCAAACATTCAGTACTTC.

This clonotype occurred many times. The V gene is TRBV7-9, the J gene TRBJ2-7, with 8 nucleotides matching TRBD1. Germline V gene lookup returns CDR1 SEHNR and CDR2 FQNEAQ (reference sequence). V gave up 4 bases and J gave up 4 bases; unmatched junction bases: 6. The CDR3 loop spans 14 amino acids. CDR3 residues: CASSSRTGRYEQYF. The CDR3 bases are TGTGCCAGCAGCTCCCGGACAGGGAGGTACGAGCAGTACTTC.